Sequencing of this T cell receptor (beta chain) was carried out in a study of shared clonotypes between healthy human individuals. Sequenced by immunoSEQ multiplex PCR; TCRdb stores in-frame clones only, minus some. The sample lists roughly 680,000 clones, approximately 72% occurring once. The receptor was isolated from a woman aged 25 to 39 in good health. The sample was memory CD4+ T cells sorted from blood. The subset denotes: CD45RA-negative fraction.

The CDR3 sequence is CSVVPGEHEQYF. The CDR3 coding sequence is TGCAGCGTTGTTCCGGGGGAACACGAGCAGTACTTC. The rearrangement links TRBV29-1 to TRBJ2-5, with D tentatively TRBD2 (6 bases). The J call could be wrong; TRBJ2-7 is a better fit for the DNA end. Germline V gives CDR1 SQVTM, CDR2 ANQGSEA. CDR3 length: 12 residues.